The 31 T cell receptor beta chains reported below all come from one sample, sequenced in a study of T cell responses to AZD1222 COVID-19 vaccine (dated by TCRdb to the early 2020s). The time point label corresponds to: about 28 days (+/-7) after the second vaccine dose. Library preparation was by the immunoSEQ multiplex PCR assay. Here the immuneACCESS table is served through TCRdb, limited to in-frame sequences with V and J called. Missing clones are a known gap in these copies; in checked studies unresolved V genes cover under half, and the rest lacks a known reason. This sample gives under 150,000 clones in total; about 91% of them show up just once. Together, the top ten hold 6.5% of the sample. The source was peripheral blood, collected 28 days after the second AZD1222 dose. These receptors were obtained from an adult who received the AZD1222 COVID-19 vaccine.

Written as DNA, the CDR3 is TGTGCCATCAGTGAGTCCCAGGGAACGGAGACCCAGTACTTC. Protein: CAISESQGTETQYF. V is TRBV10-3 and J is TRBJ2-5; TRBD1 might be the D (5 bases). Germline-derived CDR1 and CDR2 are ENHRY and SYGVKD. This CDR3 contains 14 residues. Trimming removed 0 bases from V and 5 bases from J, with 10 bases in between.

The chain couples TRBV5-1 to TRBJ1-2; 7 nucleotides line up with TRBD1. With V trimmed by 4 bases and J by 8 bases, 8 bases remained unmatched. CDR3 length: 13 residues. Germline V gene lookup returns CDR1 SGHRS and CDR2 YFSETQ. CDR3: CASSPRDRAGYTF. The CDR3 nucleotides read TGCGCCAGCAGCCCTCGGGACAGAGCCGGCTACACCTTC.

CDR3 nucleotides: TGTGCCAGCAGCTCCTCAGCGGGGGGAATCACAGATACGCAGTATTTT. Translated, it gives CASSSSAGGITDTQYF. The V and J genes are TRBV5-4 and TRBJ2-3, with 9 positions matching TRBD2. Germline lookup yields CDR1 SGHNT and CDR2 YYREEE (reference sequence). Germline trimming cut 3 bases from V and 2 bases from J; bases unmatched to any gene: 7. CDR3 size: 16 residues.

As to this clone: Compared with germline, one end of the junction differs, possibly owing to a read error. The chain combines TRBV28 with TRBJ1-2; 7 nucleotides agree with TRBD1. The CDR3 has 11 amino acids. Germline CDR1 MDHEN, CDR2 SYDVKM. For the CDR3, the DNA is TGTGCCAGCAGTTTATCTAGGGGACAGATCTTC. Encoded protein: CASSLSRGQIF.

J is TRBJ1-5 and V is TRBV6-5; a possible D gene is TRBD1 (6 bases). Per germline, CDR1 MNHEY and CDR2 SVGAGI. CDR3 length equals 13 residues. The V end was cut by 7 bases, the J end by 0 bases, with 7 bases between. DNA of the CDR3: TGTGCCAGCAACAGGGCTAGCAATCAGCCCCAGCATTTT. Translation: CASNRASNQPQHF.

This chain links TRBV9 with TRBJ2-2; D is unclear. Trimming took 0 bases from V and 5 from J, leaving 2 bases between them. This CDR3 region has 12 residues. The germline V gene has CDR1 SGDLS and CDR2 YYNGEE. The chain's CDR3 is CASSVETGELFF. In nucleotides, the CDR3 is TGTGCCAGCAGCGTAGAAACCGGGGAGCTGTTTTTT.

V and J are TRBV2 and TRBJ2-7; 12 nucleotides line up with TRBD1. There are 15 residues in the CDR3. The germline CDR1 and CDR2 sequences are SNHLY and FYNNEI. The V gene end was trimmed by 4 bases and the J gene end by 6 bases; junction bases not matched to a gene: 7. DNA for the CDR3: TGTGCCAGCAGTGGTCTTGGGACAGGGGGCAGCGAGCAGTACTTC. It yields the protein CASSGLGTGGSEQYF.

This chain connects TRBV2 to TRBJ2-3; TRBD2 agrees at 7 bases. The ends lost 6 bases at V and 2 bases at J; junction bases unmatched: 5. Germline values: CDR1 SNHLY, CDR2 FYNNEI. The CDR3 contains 14 residues. The CDR3 spells CASRFREDTDTQYF. As DNA, the CDR3 is TGTGCCAGCAGGTTTCGGGAGGACACAGATACGCAGTATTTT.

CDR3 DNA: TGTGCCAGCAGCCCTAGAGGGGGGCCAAGCTCTGGAAACACCATATATTTT. The encoded protein is CASSPRGGPSSGNTIYF. The V and J genes are TRBV21-1 and TRBJ1-3. TRBV21-1 is recorded as a pseudogene. The CDR3 runs 17 residues.

The rearrangement links TRBV7-2 to TRBJ1-1, with 8 positions matching TRBD1. V lost 3 bases, J lost 1 base, and 1 base stayed unmatched. Germline-derived CDR1 and CDR2 are SGHTA and FQGNSA. The CDR3 covers 14 residues. The CDR3 DNA reads as TGTGCCAGCAGCTTTCAGGGGGCGAACACTGAAGCTTTCTTT. This codes for CASSFQGANTEAFF.

The V call is TRBV7-8, the J call TRBJ1-1; D not certain. V gave up 5 bases and J gave up 0 bases, with 16 bases separating them. CDR3 length equals 16 residues. Germline loops: CDR1 SGHVS, CDR2 FQNEAQ. CDR3 in amino acids: CASSPSVGLLNTEAFF. The CDR3 DNA reads TGTGCCAGCAGCCCCTCCGTCGGGTTGTTGAACACTGAAGCTTTCTTT.

V gene TRBV27 combines with J gene TRBJ2-7; 8 bases match TRBD2. The CDR3 length is 14 residues. J was trimmed by 2 bases and V by 8 bases; bases with no gene match: 8. Looked up from germline, CDR1 is MNHEY and CDR2 is SMNVEV (reference sequence). The CDR3 DNA is TGTGCCAGCGGACCCCGGGGGGGCCCCTACGAGCAGTACTTC. Residues: CASGPRGGPYEQYF.

The V and J genes are TRBV6-5 and TRBJ1-5; D is ambiguous. Germline-derived CDR1 and CDR2 are MNHEY and SVGAGI. V was cut by 2 bases and J by 3 bases, with 8 bases left in between. The CDR3 sequence is 14 residues long. The CDR3 nucleotides read TGTGCCAGCAGTTACGCGGCGTACAATCAGCCCCAGCATTTT. As protein: CASSYAAYNQPQHF.

This clone was detected a few times. The J gene is TRBJ1-5, the V gene TRBV5-1; TRBD1 matches 8 bases. Germline CDR1 reads SGHRS; CDR2 reads YFSETQ. The junction had 6 bases not matched to a gene; V was cut back by 0 bases and J by 7 bases. The CDR3 consists of 15 residues. Here the CDR3 DNA reads TGCGCCAGCAGCTTGGGGCAGGGGGCAGGGCAGCCCCAGCATTTT. As protein: CASSLGQGAGQPQHF.

The chain carries TRBV3-1 (or the pseudogene TRBV3-2) and TRBJ1-1; no reliable D call. Germline V gives CDR1 LGHDT, CDR2 YNNKEL (reference sequence). This CDR3 has 17 amino acids. V lost 1 base and J lost 1, with 16 bases in between. CDR3 nucleotide sequence: TGTGCCAGCAGCCAAGGCCCTCTCTCGGGTCCGAACACTGAAGCTTTCTTT. Its translation: CASSQGPLSGPNTEAFF.

This sequence joins TRBV6-6 and TRBJ1-6; D remains ambiguous. Trimming pared 6 bases from V and 9 bases from J, leaving 15 bases between. The CDR3 has 14 residues. Germline lookup yields CDR1 MNHNY and CDR2 SVGAGI (reference sequence). CDR3 in amino acids: CASSPVSTSSPLHF. CDR3 DNA sequence: TGTGCCAGCAGCCCCGTTTCGACGAGTTCACCCCTCCACTTT.

The V gene is TRBV5-4, the J gene TRBJ2-3, with 11 bases fitting TRBD1. The CDR3 is 15 residues long. J gave up 6 bases and V 4 bases, and 7 bases lay outside the gene matches. CDR1 is SGHNT and CDR2 is YYREEE in the germline V gene (reference sequence). CDR3 residues: CASSPGTGGQDTQYF. CDR3 nucleotides: TGTGCCAGCAGCCCGGGGACAGGGGGACAGGATACGCAGTATTTT.

This chain joins TRBV4-3 and TRBJ1-1; perhaps TRBD1 as D (6 bases). Germline assignment: CDR1 LGHNA and CDR2 YSLEER. Trimming took 0 bases from V and 1 from J, leaving 15 bases between them. There are 17 residues in the CDR3. CDR3 bases: TGCGCCAGCAGCCAAGATAAGGACGGACAGTGGAACACTGAAGCTTTCTTT. It specifies CASSQDKDGQWNTEAFF.

The chain has TRBV4-3 and TRBJ1-5; D gene uncertain. The CDR3 sequence is 14 residues long. V lost 0 bases, J lost 5 bases, and 8 bases lay in between. Germline CDR1 is LGHNA and CDR2 is YSLEER. The CDR3 nucleotides read TGCGCCAGCAGCCAAGATTTCACTGATCAGCCCCAGCATTTT. As protein: CASSQDFTDQPQHF.

V usage is TRBV5-4 and J usage is TRBJ2-7, with a possible D match to TRBD1 (5 bases). The CDR3 consists of 12 residues. Trimming took off 2 bases at V and 6 bases at J, with 9 bases between the two ends. Per the germline V gene, CDR1 is SGHNT and CDR2 is YYREEE (reference sequence). The CDR3, as DNA: TGTGCCAGCAGCTTAGGTAGGGGCGAGCAGTACTTC. It yields the protein CASSLGRGEQYF.

The chain uses TRBV7-2 and TRBJ1-4; possibly TRBD1 for D (5 bases). The V gene lost 5 bases and the J gene lost 8 bases, with 12 bases spanning the gap. The CDR3 has 13 residues. CDR1 is SGHTA, CDR2 FQGNSA, per germline. The CDR3 loop is CASSQGRREKLFF. The DNA of the CDR3 is TGTGCCAGCAGCCAGGGACGGAGGGAAAAACTGTTTTTT.

The chain is built from TRBV3-1 (or the pseudogene TRBV3-2) and TRBJ1-1; D is undetermined. Germline CDR1 reads LGHDT; CDR2 reads YNNKEL (reference sequence). V was shortened by 1 base and J by 5 bases, with 2 bases between the two germline ends. The length of the CDR3 is 11 residues. The CDR3 spells CASSQGTEAFF. The DNA of the CDR3 is TGTGCCAGCAGCCAAGGGACTGAAGCTTTCTTT.

The genes are TRBV5-6 and TRBJ2-1; 9 nucleotides line up with TRBD2. The CDR3 sequence is 17 residues long. The ends lost 0 bases at V and 0 bases at J; junction bases unmatched: 4. Per the germline V gene, CDR1 is SGHDT and CDR2 is YYEEEE. The DNA of the CDR3 is TGTGCCAGCAGCTTGGTCTGGCGGGGGGGCTCCTACAATGAGCAGTTCTTC. Protein: CASSLVWRGGSYNEQFF.

The J gene is TRBJ2-7, the V gene TRBV5-1; maybe TRBD1 (6 bases). V was cut by 4 bases and J by 2 bases, with 13 bases left in between. Germline V gene data show CDR1 as SGHRS and CDR2 as YFSETQ. The length of the CDR3 is 14 residues. The CDR3 DNA reads as TGCGCCAGCAGCCCCGGGACATCAACCTACGAGCAGTACTTC. Amino acids: CASSPGTSTYEQYF.

The chain recombines TRBV9 with TRBJ2-7; D perhaps matches TRBD1 (5 bases). Germline V gives CDR1 SGDLS, CDR2 YYNGEE. There are 12 residues in the CDR3. V was pared by 8 bases and J by 2 bases, with 11 bases between. The CDR3 protein is CASGARPYEQYF. In DNA form, the CDR3 reads TGTGCCAGTGGGGCGCGACCCTACGAGCAGTACTTC.

The CDR3 DNA reads TGTGCCAGCAGTTTATTAGATGGTCCCTCTGGGGCCAACGTCCTGACTTTC. Translating it yields CASSLLDGPSGANVLTF. The chain couples TRBV28 to TRBJ2-6; D is unclear. V was trimmed by 1 base and J by 0 bases, leaving 10 bases between them. The CDR3 has 17 residues. Germline-derived CDR1 and CDR2 are MDHEN and SYDVKM.

The CDR3 coding sequence is TGCAGCGTAAATAAGGGGGTACGTAGGTCGGGACTCATGAACACTGAAGCTTTCTTT. It codes for CSVNKGVRRSGLMNTEAFF. This chain links TRBV29-1 with TRBJ1-1, with D perhaps matching TRBD1 (6 bases). V was shortened by 6 bases and J by 0 bases, with 29 bases between the two germline ends. The CDR3 has 19 amino acids. Germline V lookup: CDR1 SQVTM, CDR2 ANQGSEA. Combining the CDR3 with reference TRBV29-1 and TRBJ1-1 gives the whole variable domain SAVISQKPSRDICQRGTSLTIQCQVDSQVTMMFWYRQQPGQSLTLIATANQGSEATYESGFVIDKFPISRPNLTFSTLTVSNMSPEDSSIYLCSVNKGVRRSGLMNTEAFFGQGTRLTVV.

CDR3 protein: CSVRLAGESPLAKNIQYF. The CDR3 nucleotides are TGCAGCGTTCGGCTAGCGGGGGAGTCGCCTCTAGCCAAAAACATTCAGTACTTC. The genes are TRBV29-1 and TRBJ2-4; 10 bases are shared with TRBD2. The CDR3 covers 18 residues. The junction had 13 bases not matched to a gene; V was cut back by 5 bases and J by 0 bases. Germline lookup yields CDR1 SQVTM and CDR2 ANQGSEA.

The chain combines TRBV19 with TRBJ2-2; 10 bases agree with TRBD1. The CDR3 loop spans 16 amino acids. The ends lost 6 bases at V and 3 bases at J; junction bases unmatched: 7. From germline, CDR1 is LNHDA and CDR2 SQIVND (reference sequence). This CDR3 is CASRVGQGVYTGELFF. The CDR3 DNA follows: TGTGCCAGTAGAGTCGGACAGGGGGTCTACACCGGGGAGCTGTTTTTT.

The chain has TRBV20-1 and TRBJ1-2; no clear D. The CDR3 loop spans 12 amino acids. Germline V gene lookup returns CDR1 DFQATT and CDR2 SNEGSKA (reference sequence). Trimming removed 3 bases at V and 4 bases at J, with 9 bases between. For the CDR3, the DNA is TGCAGTGCTAGTTCAGACGGCTATGGCTACACCTTC. It specifies CSASSDGYGYTF.

The V call is TRBV19, the J call TRBJ1-2, with TRBD1 matching over 11 bases. Germline CDR1 reads LNHDA; CDR2 reads SQIVND (reference sequence). With V trimmed by 6 bases and J by 12 bases, 12 bases remained unmatched. The CDR3 has 14 residues. The chain's CDR3 is CASSLGQGAFSNTF. Here the CDR3 DNA reads TGTGCCAGTAGCCTTGGACAGGGGGCTTTCTCTAACACCTTC.